These 20 T cell receptor beta chains were all obtained from the same sample, sequenced in a study of CD8 T cells in ankylosing spondylitis. What these receptors recognize is not known. Study findings and constraints: For ankylosing spondylitis blood, a TCR beta motif of several highly homologous variants appeared characteristic.

TCRdb reanalysed the 5' RACE reads using MiXCR and keeps one entry per CDR3 protein. Of fewer than 550,000 distinct CDR3 sequences detected, approximately 5.3% appear once; the ten largest clones hold roughly 3.2%. What was sequenced was blood, either unsorted or a sorted T cell fraction (not recorded which). The receptors come from a male donor with ankylosing spondylitis.

This chain joins TRBV5-1 and TRBJ1-1; 9 nucleotides agree with TRBD1. The CDR3 contains 14 residues. Trimming cost V 4 bases and J 6 bases; bases outside gene matches: 7. In germline, CDR1 is SGHRS, CDR2 YFSETQ. The CDR3 region has the DNA TGCGCCAGCAGCAGGGGACAGGGAGGGGCTGAAGCTTTCTTT. This sequence encodes CASSRGQGGAEAFF.

A few counts support this clonotype. This chain links TRBV19 with TRBJ2-1, with 9 bases fitting TRBD2. Germline V gene sequence: CDR1 LNHDA, CDR2 SQIVND (reference sequence). CDR3 length: 15 amino acids. Trimming cost V 4 bases and J 4 bases; bases outside gene matches: 5. The CDR3 nucleotides are TGTGCCAGTAGTAAGACTAGCGGCCGATACAATGAGCAGTTCTTC. Its translation: CASSKTSGRYNEQFF.

This clonotype was counted at least ten times. The chain has TRBV5-1 and TRBJ2-5, with D possibly TRBD1 on 6 matching bases. Germline CDR1 and CDR2: SGHRS and YFSETQ. V was cut by 4 bases and J by 5 bases, with 18 bases left in between. The CDR3 totals 15 residues. The CDR3 here is CASSRTRDNRETQYF. The DNA for the CDR3 is TGCGCCAGCAGCCGAACCCGGGACAATCGCGAGACCCAGTACTTC.

This clonotype was found many times. The chain carries TRBV6-6 and TRBJ1-2; a possible D gene is TRBD1 (5 bases). CDR1 and CDR2 (germline): MNHNY, SVGAGI (reference sequence). This CDR3 spans 13 amino acids. Between the trimmed V and J ends, which lost 4 bases and 4 bases, there was a span of 10 bases. CDR3 sequence reads: CASSSPGTYGYTF. CDR3 nucleotides: TGTGCCAGCAGTTCGCCAGGGACCTATGGCTACACCTTC.

This clonotype was detected a few times. The chain employs TRBV5-1 and TRBJ2-5, with a possible D match to TRBD1 (6 bases). The CDR3 covers 14 residues. The germline V gene encodes CDR1 SGHRS and CDR2 YFSETQ. V was trimmed by 7 bases and J by 6 bases, leaving 19 bases between them. The CDR3 loop is CASGKQGVPKTQYF. CDR3 DNA sequence: TGCGCCAGCGGGAAACAGGGCGTACCGAAGACCCAGTACTTC.

This clonotype has ten or more counts. The chain carries TRBV7-9 and TRBJ2-5; no definite D call. Per the germline V gene, CDR1 is SEHNR and CDR2 is FQNEAQ (reference sequence). With 4 bases removed from V and 7 bases from J, the gap between germline ends came to 7 bases. The CDR3 spans 11 residues. The CDR3 DNA follows: TGTGCCAGCAGCTGGTCGGGGACCCAGTACTTC. Protein product: CASSWSGTQYF.

This clonotype was found many times. The chain has TRBV2 and TRBJ2-7, with a weak D call TRBD2 (5 bases). The CDR3 is made up of 14 amino acids. The germline CDR1 and CDR2 sequences are SNHLY and FYNNEI. The germline V and J ends were trimmed by 7 bases and 4 bases, with 17 bases remaining between them. The CDR3 bases are TGTGCCAGCAACCCGGTGGGAGCAGAGTACGAGCAGTACTTC. The encoded protein is CASNPVGAEYEQYF.

In its sample, this clonotype was seen many times. V gene TRBV6-5 combines with J gene TRBJ2-7; TRBD1 might be the D (6 bases). V gave up 2 bases and J gave up 7 bases, with 15 bases separating them. CDR3 length: 14 amino acids. CDR1 MNHEY and CDR2 SVGAGI come from the germline V gene. In nucleotides, the CDR3 is TGTGCCAGCAGTTACCCCAGGGGCGCCACGGAGCAGTACTTC. Translating it yields CASSYPRGATEQYF.

This clonotype was seen a few times. The chain employs TRBV5-5 and TRBJ2-5; TRBD2 matches 10 bases. Germline V gene data show CDR1 as SGHKS and CDR2 as YYEKEE (reference sequence). CDR3 length: 16 amino acids. V trimming: 3 bases; J trimming: 5 bases; junction bases outside the gene matches: 10. The CDR3 spells CASSWSGTSASETQYF. The CDR3 DNA follows: TGTGCCAGCAGCTGGTCCGGGACTAGCGCTTCGGAGACCCAGTACTTC.

This clonotype came up many times. The junction shows a germline mismatch at one end, possibly a read error. J is TRBJ1-6 and V is TRBV6-2 or TRBV6-3; TRBD1 matches 7 bases. This CDR3 has 16 amino acids. Germline loops: CDR1 MNHEY, CDR2 SVGEGT. The CDR3 sequence is CASSYSRTGPSQPYEF. DNA for the CDR3: TGTGCCAGCAGTTACTCGAGGACAGGCCCCTCCCAGCCCTACGAATTT.

This clonotype was recorded a few times. The chain has TRBV5-8 and TRBJ2-3, with TRBD1 as a possible D gene (6 bases). Trimming stripped 2 bases from V and 4 bases from J, with 14 bases between. This CDR3 spans 15 amino acids. Germline CDR1 and CDR2: SGHTS and YDEGEE. As DNA, the CDR3 is TGTGCCAGCAGCTTCAACAGGGTAGGAGCAGATACGCAGTATTTT. Translated, it gives CASSFNRVGADTQYF.

This clonotype was counted ten times or more. The chain couples TRBV7-9 to TRBJ2-1; no clear D gene. Trimming took off 5 bases at V and 10 bases at J, with 6 bases between the two ends. The CDR3 is 10 residues long. The germline gives CDR1 SEHNR, CDR2 FQNEAQ (reference sequence). The CDR3 region has the DNA TGTGCCAGCAGCCTCCTAGAGCAGTTCTTC. It encodes CASSLLEQFF.

This clonotype has at least ten counts. J is TRBJ1-3 and V is TRBV15, with D uncertain. V shed 4 bases and J shed 0 bases, with 7 bases lying between them. CDR1 and CDR2 (germline): LNHNV, YYDKDF (reference sequence). The CDR3 sequence is 14 residues long. CDR3: CATSTGSSGNTIYF. CDR3 coding DNA: TGTGCCACCAGCACTGGTAGCTCTGGAAACACCATATATTTT.

This clonotype showed up many times. This chain links TRBV5-1 with TRBJ1-4; 7 bases agree with TRBD1. Trimming at V came to 4 bases and at J to 1 base, leaving 10 bases not matched to a gene. Germline V gene lookup returns CDR1 SGHRS and CDR2 YFSETQ. This CDR3 region has 17 residues. The CDR3: CASSRAGQGVTNEKLFF. The CDR3 DNA is TGCGCCAGCAGCCGGGCTGGTCAGGGGGTAACTAATGAAAAACTGTTTTTT.

At least ten counts were recorded for this clonotype. The V call is TRBV6-1, the J call TRBJ2-7, with a possible D match to TRBD2 (6 bases). This CDR3 region has 12 residues. Per germline, CDR1 MNHNS and CDR2 SASEGT. Trimming took 0 bases from V and 8 from J, leaving 8 bases between them. CDR3 sequence (DNA): TGTGCCAGCAGTGAAGCGGGGGGAAAGCAGTACTTC. Residues: CASSEAGGKQYF.

This clonotype came up many times. This chain uses TRBV5-1 with TRBJ2-3; TRBD2 aligns across 11 bases. The V gene's germline CDR1 is SGHRS and CDR2 YFSETQ. The CDR3 is 16 amino acids. V lost 4 bases to trimming and J lost 2 bases; unmatched junction nucleotides: 6. The CDR3: CASSPSGRRDTDTQYF. CDR3 DNA: TGCGCCAGCAGCCCTAGCGGGAGGCGGGACACAGATACGCAGTATTTT.

There are many counts of this clonotype. The chain has TRBV4-3 and TRBJ2-2, with a possible D match to TRBD2 (6 bases). The CDR3 runs 17 residues. V shed 1 base and J shed 3 bases, with 15 bases lying between them. From germline, CDR1 is LGHNA and CDR2 YSLEER. The CDR3 DNA reads TGCGCCAGCAGCCAAGGCGGGACCCCCGCGGACACCGGGGAGCTGTTTTTT. Encoded protein: CASSQGGTPADTGELFF.

This clonotype was counted at least ten times. The chain uses TRBV24-1 and TRBJ2-2, with D perhaps TRBD1 (6 bases). This CDR3 has 13 residues. Per the germline V gene, CDR1 is KGHDR and CDR2 is SFDVKD. With 9 bases removed from V and 1 base from J, the gap between germline ends came to 8 bases. CDR3 protein: CATQDRNTGELFF. DNA of the CDR3: TGTGCCACCCAGGACAGGAACACCGGGGAGCTGTTTTTT.

This clonotype was detected ten times or more. The V call is TRBV20-1, the J call TRBJ1-2, with 7 bases fitting TRBD1. The CDR3 length is 13 residues. Looked up from germline, CDR1 is DFQATT and CDR2 is SNEGSKA (reference sequence). V lost 5 bases and J lost 4; bases outside the gene matches: 7. In nucleotides, the CDR3 is TGCAGTGCTCGGGACAGTTTCGTCTATGGCTACACCTTC. The encoded protein is CSARDSFVYGYTF.

This clonotype appeared a few times. The chain employs TRBV28 and TRBJ2-3, with D unresolved. The CDR3 has 14 residues. V was cut by 3 bases and J by 9 bases, with 16 bases left in between. Germline-derived CDR1 and CDR2 are MDHEN and SYDVKM. The CDR3: CASSFRTLGRTQYF. The CDR3 DNA sequence: TGTGCCAGCAGTTTTAGGACCCTGGGTCGGACGCAGTATTTT.